These 2 T cell receptor beta chains share one sample of origin, sequenced in a study of regulatory T cells in long-lasting Graves disease. iRepertoire HTBI primers and Arm-PCR of CDR3 regions built TCR beta libraries. From the multiplex PCR reads, TCRdb called clonotypes with MiXCR, one entry per CDR3 protein. The data contain 400,000 to 450,000 distinct CDR3 sequences, around a quarter of them seen just once; the ten biggest clones take up approximately 25%. Documented time point: persistent/refractory GD, antithyroid drugs over 5 years with positive TRAb. RNA from PBMCs was the source of the TCR library. The input for sequencing was peripheral blood mononuclear cells (PBMCs), taken when the disease was refractory, from a patient treated with antithyroid drugs. The receptors stem from a female donor with Graves disease.

This clonotype has a handful of counts. The chain couples TRBV20-1 to TRBJ2-5; 7 bases are a match to TRBD1. This CDR3 comprises 13 residues. Trimming took 3 bases from V and 2 from J; bases not matched to a gene: 3. The germline V gene encodes CDR1 DFQATT and CDR2 SNEGSKA (reference sequence). The chain's CDR3 is CSARPGQQETQYF. The CDR3 DNA follows: TGCAGTGCTAGGCCGGGACAGCAAGAGACCCAGTACTTC.

The rearrangement uses TRBV29-1 and TRBJ1-4, with 8 nucleotides matching TRBD1. Germline trimming cut 5 bases from V and 6 bases from J; bases unmatched to any gene: 2. The CDR3 sequence is 12 residues long. CDR1 is SQVTM, CDR2 ANQGSEA, per germline. The CDR3 DNA follows: TGCAGCGTTCAGGGGGCGGATGAAAAACTGTTTTTT. This translates into CSVQGADEKLFF.